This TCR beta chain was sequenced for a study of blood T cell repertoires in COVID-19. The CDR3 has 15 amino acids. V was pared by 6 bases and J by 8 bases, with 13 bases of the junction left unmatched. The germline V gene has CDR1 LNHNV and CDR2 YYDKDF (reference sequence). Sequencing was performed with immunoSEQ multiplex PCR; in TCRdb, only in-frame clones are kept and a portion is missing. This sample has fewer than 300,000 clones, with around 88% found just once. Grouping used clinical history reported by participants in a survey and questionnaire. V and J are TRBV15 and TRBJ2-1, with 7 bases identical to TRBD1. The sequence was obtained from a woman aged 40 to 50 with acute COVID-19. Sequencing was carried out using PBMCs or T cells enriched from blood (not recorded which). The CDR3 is CATSGRQGQIDEQFF. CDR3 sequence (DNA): TGTGCCACCAGTGGCCGACAGGGCCAGATAGATGAGCAGTTCTTC.